These 9 T cell receptor beta chains originate from one sample sequenced in a study of T cells in localized non-small cell lung cancer. The method was immunoSEQ multiplex PCR; TCRdb's version includes in-frame clones alone and lacks a portion of them. The top ten hold around 2.1% of the sample, which has tens of thousands of clones, 92% seen once. The starting material was peripheral blood, obtained before any cancer treatment. All receptors derive from a female donor older than 55 with stage I lung adenocarcinoma.

The gene calls are TRBV4-3 and TRBJ2-1, with D perhaps assigned TRBD1 or TRBD2 (5 bases each). In germline, CDR1 is LGHNA, CDR2 YSLEER. The CDR3 is made up of 16 amino acids. The V end was cut by 1 base, the J end by 3 bases, with 13 bases between. The CDR3 is CASSQVRGALYNEQFF. CDR3 nucleotides: TGCGCCAGCAGCCAAGTGAGAGGGGCCCTCTACAATGAGCAGTTCTTC.

V usage is TRBV5-4 and J usage is TRBJ1-2; possible D gene TRBD1, 6 bases. From germline, CDR1 is SGHNT and CDR2 YYREEE (reference sequence). Trimming removed 4 bases from V and 6 bases from J, with 19 bases in between. The CDR3 spans 15 residues. CDR3 DNA sequence: TGTGCCAGCAGCGGCCGGGCGGGGGGCTATGATGGCTACACCTTC. This encodes CASSGRAGGYDGYTF.

This clone appeared once. The chain uses TRBV10-2 and TRBJ2-7; D unresolved. The V gene's germline CDR1 is WSHSY and CDR2 SAAADI. CDR3 length: 13 residues. Trimming left V 2 bases short and J 7 bases short, with 12 bases between. CDR3 loop: CASSERLGREQYF. The CDR3 nucleotides read TGCGCCAGCAGTGAGCGTCTAGGGCGAGAGCAGTACTTC.

The chain uses TRBV19 and TRBJ2-2; no definite D call. CDR3 length: 16 residues. Looked up from germline, CDR1 is LNHDA and CDR2 is SQIVND (reference sequence). The V and J ends lost 3 bases and 1 base respectively, with 12 bases between them. CDR3 bases: TGTGCCAGTAGTATCCCCGCAGGAGTGAACACCGGGGAGCTGTTTTTT. Its protein is CASSIPAGVNTGELFF.

This clone was observed a single time. This chain uses TRBV5-6 with TRBJ2-3; the match to TRBD1 covers 7 bases. Per germline, CDR1 SGHDT and CDR2 YYEEEE. This CDR3 region has 15 residues. J lost 0 bases, V lost 1 base, and 2 bases had no gene match. In nucleotides, the CDR3 is TGTGCCAGCAGCTTGAAGACAGGGAGCACAGATACGCAGTATTTT. It codes for CASSLKTGSTDTQYF.

The chain combines TRBV9 with TRBJ2-3; no reliable D call. This CDR3 region has 19 residues. Germline CDR1 reads SGDLS; CDR2 reads YYNGEE. Trimming took 3 bases from V and 1 from J, leaving 24 bases between them. The CDR3 DNA follows: TGTGCCAGCAGCGCTCGTTCCCCCGGGCAGGTCCGAGGCACAGATACGCAGTATTTT. Its protein product is CASSARSPGQVRGTDTQYF.

In its sample, this clone was seen once. Its ends do not fully match the called genes, so a read error is possible. Different DNA sequences within this sample yield the same CDR3. The V call is TRBV6-5, the J call TRBJ1-1; possibly TRBD1 for D (5 bases). Germline loops: CDR1 MNHEY, CDR2 SVGAGI. The CDR3 runs 14 residues. This CDR3 is CASSYSGVRTEAFF. The CDR3 region has the DNA TGTGCCAGTAGTTACTCGGGGGTTCGTACTGAAGCTTTCTTT.

This chain joins TRBV29-1 and TRBJ2-2; D is possibly TRBD1 or TRBD2 (5 bases each). CDR1 SQVTM and CDR2 ANQGSEA come from the germline V gene. The germline V and J ends were trimmed by 7 bases and 1 base, with 10 bases remaining between them. This CDR3 is built from 13 residues. The CDR3 coding sequence is TGCAGCGGGGTTGGGGGGAACACCGGGGAGCTGTTTTTT. Amino acid sequence: CSGVGGNTGELFF.

The chain recombines TRBV7-8 with TRBJ1-2; 7 bases match TRBD1. The V gene end was trimmed by 5 bases and the J gene end by 4 bases; junction bases not matched to a gene: 7. CDR1 is SGHVS, CDR2 FQNEAQ, per germline. CDR3 length: 14 residues. Here the CDR3 reads CASSPGGIFYGYTF. CDR3 DNA sequence: TGTGCCAGCAGCCCAGGGGGGATTTTCTATGGCTACACCTTC.